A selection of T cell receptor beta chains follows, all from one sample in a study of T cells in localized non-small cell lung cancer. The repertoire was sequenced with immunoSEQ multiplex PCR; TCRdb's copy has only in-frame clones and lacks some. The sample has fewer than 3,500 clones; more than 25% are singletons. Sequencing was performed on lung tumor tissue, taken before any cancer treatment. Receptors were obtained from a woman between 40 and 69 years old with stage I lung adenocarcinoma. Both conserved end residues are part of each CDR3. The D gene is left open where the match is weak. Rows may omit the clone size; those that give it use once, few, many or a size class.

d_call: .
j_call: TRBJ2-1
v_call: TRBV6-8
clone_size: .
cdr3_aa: CASSYALGGGRIVGNEQFF
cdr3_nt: TGTGCCAGCAGTTACGCGTTGGGGGGCGGGAGAATCGTAGGGAATGAGCAGTTCTTC

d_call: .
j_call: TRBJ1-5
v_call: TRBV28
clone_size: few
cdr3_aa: CATIAGATRAGPQHF
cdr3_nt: TGTGCTACAATAGCGGGGGCCACCCGAGCAGGGCCCCAGCATTTT

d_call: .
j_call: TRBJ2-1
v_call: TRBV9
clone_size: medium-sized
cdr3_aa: CASNRSRGHEQFF
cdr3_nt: TGTGCCAGCAACAGGTCTAGGGGACATGAGCAGTTCTTC

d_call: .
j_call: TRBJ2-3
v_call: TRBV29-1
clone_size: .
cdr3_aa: CSVERGRGDTQYF
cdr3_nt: TGCAGCGTTGAGCGGGGTCGGGGAGATACGCAGTATTTT

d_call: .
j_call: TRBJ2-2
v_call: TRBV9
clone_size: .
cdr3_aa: CASSGWGADTGELFF
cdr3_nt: TGTGCCAGCAGTGGTTGGGGAGCCGACACCGGGGAGCTGTTTTTT

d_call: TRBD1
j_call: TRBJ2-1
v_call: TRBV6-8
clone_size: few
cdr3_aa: CASSQGTYNEQFF
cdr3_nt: TGTGCCAGTTCACAGGGGACCTACAATGAGCAGTTCTTC

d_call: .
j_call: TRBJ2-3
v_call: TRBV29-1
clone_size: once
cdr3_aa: CSVTPPSDTQYF
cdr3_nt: TGCAGCGTTACACCCCCGTCAGATACGCAGTATTTT

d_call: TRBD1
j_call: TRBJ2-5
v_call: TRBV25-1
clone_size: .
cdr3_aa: CASGRQGAYETQYF
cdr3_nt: TGTGCCAGCGGGAGACAGGGGGCGTATGAGACCCAGTACTTC

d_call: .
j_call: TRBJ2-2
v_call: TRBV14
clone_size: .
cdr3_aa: CASSPRDTRLYTGELFF
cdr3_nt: TGTGCCAGCAGCCCCCGGGACACCCGACTATACACCGGGGAGCTGTTTTTT

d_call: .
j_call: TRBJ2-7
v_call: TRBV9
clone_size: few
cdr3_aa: CASRPDRDTGFF
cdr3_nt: TGTGCCAGCAGACCCGACCGGGACACCGGTTTCTTC

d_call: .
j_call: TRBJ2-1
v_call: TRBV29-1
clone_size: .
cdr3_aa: CSVEGRVGEQFF
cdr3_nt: TGCAGCGTTGAAGGACGTGTCGGTGAGCAGTTCTTC

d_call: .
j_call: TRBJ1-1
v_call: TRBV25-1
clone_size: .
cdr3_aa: CASSEYLNTEAFF
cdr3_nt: TGTGCCAGCAGTGAATATCTGAACACTGAAGCTTTCTTT

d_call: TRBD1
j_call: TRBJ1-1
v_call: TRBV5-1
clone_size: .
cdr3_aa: CASSLDSWQGDTEAFF
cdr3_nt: TGCGCCAGCAGCTTGGATTCGTGGCAGGGGGACACTGAAGCTTTCTTT

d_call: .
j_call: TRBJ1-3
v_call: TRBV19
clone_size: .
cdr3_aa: CASSIDRLSGNTIYF
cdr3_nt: TGTGCCAGTAGTATCGACAGGCTCTCTGGAAACACCATATATTTT

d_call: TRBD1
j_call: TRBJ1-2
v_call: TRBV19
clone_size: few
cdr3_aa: CASSIGRGLGDYGYTF
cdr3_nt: TGTGCCAGTAGTATAGGCAGGGGGCTTGGTGACTATGGCTACACCTTC

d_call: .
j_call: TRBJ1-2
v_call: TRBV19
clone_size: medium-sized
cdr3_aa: CASSIGSNYYGYTF
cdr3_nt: TGTGCCAGTAGTATCGGCAGTAACTACTATGGCTACACCTTC

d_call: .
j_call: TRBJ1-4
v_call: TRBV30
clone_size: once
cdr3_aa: CAWEGQLNEKLFF
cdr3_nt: TGTGCCTGGGAAGGACAGCTAAATGAAAAACTGTTTTTT

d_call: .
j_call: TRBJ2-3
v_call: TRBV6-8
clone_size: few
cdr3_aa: CASSYSMAQSTDTQYF
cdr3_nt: TGTGCCAGCAGTTACTCGATGGCCCAATCCACAGATACGCAGTATTTT